Each of the 7 T cell receptor beta chains below was sequenced from the same sample in a study of blood T cell repertoires in COVID-19. Clones were read by immunoSEQ multiplex PCR, and TCRdb kept only the in-frame ones, dropping some. The table shows 110,000 to 150,000 clones, with just under 80% occurring only once. Sequencing used peripheral blood. These receptors all come from a woman aged 60-75 years with acute or convalescent COVID-19.

CDR3 amino acids: CASSVTSGSTDTQYF. CDR3 DNA sequence: TGTGCCAGCAGCGTTACTAGCGGGTCCACAGATACGCAGTATTTT. The chain joins TRBV7-3 to TRBJ2-3; 9 bases match TRBD2. Germline CDR1 SGHTA, CDR2 FQGTGA. V lost 5 bases and J lost 2; bases outside the gene matches: 5. The CDR3 extends over 15 amino acids.

The sample holds one count of this clone. Its ends do not fully match the called genes, so a read error is possible. The gene calls are TRBV15 and TRBJ2-3; TRBD2 matches 8 bases. The CDR3 contains 13 residues. Germline V gene data show CDR1 as LNHNV and CDR2 as YYDKDF (reference sequence). The CDR3 coding sequence is TGTGCCACCAGCAGAGATATGGCTAGCGGGTTGGATTTT. It specifies CATSRDMASGLDF.

The V gene is TRBV19, the J gene TRBJ2-1; possible D gene TRBD1, 6 bases. Trimming took off 5 bases at V and 5 bases at J, with 13 bases between the two ends. The CDR3 has 14 residues. The V gene's germline CDR1 is LNHDA and CDR2 SQIVND (reference sequence). The CDR3 loop reads CASSGGPADNEQFF. CDR3 sequence (DNA): TGTGCCAGTAGTGGGGGCCCGGCGGACAATGAGCAGTTCTTC.

There are a few counts of this clone. The gene calls are TRBV5-1 and TRBJ2-1, with 14 bases fitting TRBD2. The CDR3 consists of 17 residues. V lost 4 bases to trimming and J lost 6 bases; unmatched junction nucleotides: 9. CDR1 is SGHRS and CDR2 is YFSETQ in the germline V gene. The CDR3 bases are TGCGCCAGCAGCCCCGGGACTAGCGGGAGCAAAGGCAATGAGCAGTTCTTC. It is translated as CASSPGTSGSKGNEQFF. The variable domain in full, with the rest retrieved from reference TRBV5-1 and TRBJ2-1, is KAGVTQTPRYLIKTRGQQVTLSCSPISGHRSVSWYQQTPGQGLQFLFEYFSETQRNKGNFPGRFSGRQFSNSRSEMNVSTLELGDSALYLCASSPGTSGSKGNEQFFGPGTRLTVL.

The chain recombines TRBV9 with TRBJ2-3; TRBD2 matches 9 bases. This CDR3 is 20 amino acids long. Losses at the gene ends were 0 bases for V and 1 base for J; bases not matched to a gene: 15. Germline V CDR1 and CDR2: SGDLS, YYNGEE. CDR3 amino acids: CASSVAESGLAAHRTDTQYF. The CDR3 bases are TGTGCCAGCAGCGTAGCGGAATCGGGACTAGCAGCTCATCGCACAGATACGCAGTATTTT.

This clone was seen a few times. The chain carries TRBV28 and TRBJ2-6; 12 bases are a match to TRBD1. V gave up 6 bases and J gave up 2 bases; unmatched junction bases: 5. This CDR3 is built from 17 residues. Germline CDR1 is MDHEN and CDR2 is SYDVKM. The CDR3 region is CASRWGQGAPGANVLTF. DNA for the CDR3: TGTGCCAGCAGATGGGGACAGGGGGCACCTGGGGCCAACGTCCTGACTTTC.

J is TRBJ2-3 and V is TRBV19, with TRBD1 as a possible D gene (7 bases). The CDR3 runs to 14 residues. The germline V gene encodes CDR1 LNHDA and CDR2 SQIVND (reference sequence). V lost 3 bases and J 2 bases, leaving 9 bases between the germline ends. The CDR3 sequence: CASSIRGVTDTQYF. CDR3 bases: TGTGCCAGTAGTATCAGGGGGGTCACAGATACGCAGTATTTT.